This T cell receptor beta chain was observed in a study of blood T cell repertoires in COVID-19. Method: immunoSEQ multiplex PCR; TCRdb's copy keeps in-frame clones and lacks some. The table records around 450,000 clones, 90% of them present only once. There are 13 residues in the CDR3. The germline V and J ends were trimmed by 4 bases and 5 bases, with 12 bases remaining between them. From germline, CDR1 is SEHNR and CDR2 FQNEAQ (reference sequence). Clinical histories supplied by participants themselves formed the basis of cohort assignment. The chain employs TRBV7-9 and TRBJ2-7; TRBD1 is a possible D gene (6 bases). Sequenced material: PBMCs or T cells enriched from blood (not recorded which). This sequence was found in a man aged 18 to 29 who had recovered from COVID-19. CDR3 region: CASSSYAGDEQYF. The CDR3 DNA is TGTGCCAGCAGCTCATACGCAGGGGACGAGCAGTACTTC.